This T cell receptor (beta chain) emerged from a study of blood T cell repertoires in COVID-19. About the study: In each case, the material was cDNA or gDNA derived from T cells, B-cell-depleted T cells, or PBMCs.

Participants came from under 30 US areas, aged about 18 to 89 years. Looked up from germline, CDR1 is LNHDA and CDR2 is SQIVND (reference sequence). The CDR3 sequence is 13 residues long. Trimming took off 7 bases at V and 4 bases at J, with 13 bases between the two ends. Per the original methods: Amplification with reference gene primers provided the estimates of nucleated cell counts. The data were produced by immunoSEQ multiplex PCR, yet TCRdb's version contains in-frame clones alone and is incomplete. V and J calls and clone size are given by that table; D and trimming were obtained from the DNA. The sample contains about 160,000 clones, 88% of which appear only once.

The chain combines TRBV19 with TRBJ1-2; possible D gene TRBD1, 6 bases. Sequencing used PBMCs or T cells enriched from blood (not recorded which). This TCR came from a woman aged 45 to 65 who had recovered from COVID-19. The CDR3, as DNA: TGTGCCAGTACCCGGGGACAAACCTATGGCTACACCTTC. Protein sequence: CASTRGQTYGYTF. The full variable domain, completed using reference TRBV19 and TRBJ1-2, is DGGITQSPKYLFRKEGQNVTLSCEQNLNHDAMYWYRQDPGQGLRLIYYSQIVNDFQKGDIAEGYSVSREKKESFPLTVTSAQKNPTAFYLCASTRGQTYGYTFGSGTRLTVV.